This T cell receptor beta chain is drawn from a study of control samples from healthy donors and cancer patients. TCRdb's copy holds only in-frame clones and misses some; the assay was immunoSEQ multiplex PCR. In the table there are 250,000 to 300,000 clones, approximately 80% of which are singletons. Trimming removed 6 bases at V and 0 bases at J, with 12 bases between. The length of the CDR3 is 14 residues. In germline, CDR1 is SNHLY, CDR2 FYNNEI. V and J are TRBV2 and TRBJ2-7; D unclear. The sequencing sample was made of PBMCs. This receptor was obtained from a woman in her sixties or seventies with lung cancer. The CDR3 bases are TGTGCCAGCAGGAAGACCCAAAGCTCCTACGAGCAGTACTTC. Protein: CASRKTQSSYEQYF.